This entry is about one T cell receptor beta chain. The target antigen is unknown. The germline V gene has CDR1 SGHVS and CDR2 FNYEAQ. The CDR3 is 14 residues long. Trimming stripped 3 bases from V and 5 bases from J, with 10 bases between. These data belong to a study of T cells in localized non-small cell lung cancer. Study-level results: A median of approximately 54 clones ranked among the top 100 in tumor appeared in adjacent lung. Uninvolved nearby lung showed the greatest T cell clonality, exceeding that found in tumor. Heterogeneity stays possible, as sequencing covered only one tumor region.

Clones were sequenced by immunoSEQ multiplex PCR, and TCRdb holds only the in-frame ones, with some missing. The data contain about 33,000 clones, roughly 78% of them singletons. This sequence originates from a male donor aged 60 or over with stage III squamous cell lung carcinoma. The material sequenced was peripheral blood, taken before any cancer treatment. This chain joins TRBV7-6 and TRBJ2-2; tentative D call: TRBD2 (6 bases). CDR3 nucleotides: TGTGCCAGCAGCTTTACGGGGGAAACCGGGGAGCTGTTTTTT. This codes for CASSFTGETGELFF.